A single sample gave rise to the 27 T cell receptor beta chains below, sequenced in a study of blood T cell repertoires in COVID-19. Here immunoSEQ multiplex PCR was the method, and the copy in TCRdb shows in-frame clones only, minus some. In the table there are some 160,000 clones, about four fifths of which are singletons. Sample: peripheral blood. These receptor sequences come from a man in his 70s who had recovered from COVID-19.

The chain uses TRBV4-3 and TRBJ1-2; 7 positions match TRBD1. The junction had 11 bases not matched to a gene; V was cut back by 5 bases and J by 8 bases. Germline CDR1 is LGHNA and CDR2 is YSLEER. The CDR3 length is 14 residues. In nucleotides, the CDR3 is TGCGCCAGCAGCAGCTCGGGACAGCGTAACGGCTACACCTTC. Translated: CASSSSGQRNGYTF.

This chain uses TRBV4-2 with TRBJ2-2; the match to TRBD2 covers 7 bases. Trimming removed 0 bases from V and 4 bases from J; junction bases left unmatched: 8. The V gene's germline CDR1 is LGHNA and CDR2 YNFKEQ. This CDR3 is 17 amino acids long. CDR3 nucleotide sequence: TGTGCCAGCAGCCAAGATCTGGGACTACCCCTCACCGGGGAGCTGTTTTTT. It yields the protein CASSQDLGLPLTGELFF.

V usage is TRBV30 and J usage is TRBJ1-4; D might be TRBD1 (6 bases). V shed 2 bases and J shed 8 bases, with 15 bases lying between them. The V gene's germline CDR1 is GTSNPN and CDR2 SVGIG (reference sequence). This CDR3 comprises 14 residues. CDR3 region: CAWSTGMGGEKLFF. As DNA, the CDR3 is TGTGCCTGGAGTACAGGGATGGGAGGGGAAAAACTGTTTTTT.

The V call is TRBV6-6, the J call TRBJ2-2, with TRBD1 identical over 9 bases. The CDR3 length is 14 residues. CDR1 and CDR2 from the germline V gene are MNHNY and SVGAGI (reference sequence). With V trimmed by 5 bases and J by 6 bases, 4 bases remained unmatched. The CDR3 reads CASSPRTGAGELFF. The CDR3 bases are TGTGCCAGCAGTCCTCGGACAGGGGCCGGGGAGCTGTTTTTT.

The rearrangement links TRBV29-1 to TRBJ2-3; 8 bases match TRBD2. V dropped 6 bases and J dropped 0; count of bases not matched to a gene: 5. Germline V lookup: CDR1 SQVTM, CDR2 ANQGSEA. The CDR3 runs to 14 residues. DNA for the CDR3: TGCAGCGTGAGCGGGAGCCATAGCACAGATACGCAGTATTTT. This encodes CSVSGSHSTDTQYF.

The V gene is TRBV5-1, the J gene TRBJ2-5; 10 nucleotides align to TRBD1. Germline CDR1 and CDR2: SGHRS and YFSETQ. J was trimmed by 5 bases and V by 4 bases; bases with no gene match: 5. This CDR3 spans 14 amino acids. CDR3: CASSHGTGAETQYF. CDR3 nucleotide sequence: TGCGCCAGCAGCCACGGGACAGGGGCCGAGACCCAGTACTTC.

The chain is built from TRBV10-3 and TRBJ1-5, with 8 bases aligning to TRBD1. CDR3 size: 13 residues. The germline gives CDR1 ENHRY, CDR2 SYGVKD. The ends lost 10 bases at V and 2 bases at J; junction bases unmatched: 4. The CDR3 spells CASQGAGNQPQHF. In nucleotides, the CDR3 is TGTGCCAGCCAGGGGGCCGGCAATCAGCCCCAGCATTTT.

The chain has TRBV5-6 and TRBJ1-5; TRBD1 agrees at 7 bases. Germline V gene data show CDR1 as SGHDT and CDR2 as YYEEEE. V trimming: 3 bases; J trimming: 4 bases; junction bases outside the gene matches: 7. There are 15 residues in the CDR3. This CDR3 reads CASSSGQSLNQPQHF. The CDR3, as DNA: TGTGCCAGCAGCTCGGGACAGAGCCTTAATCAGCCCCAGCATTTT.

CDR3 amino acids: CSVVEGPSPNEQFF. Written as DNA, the CDR3 is TGCAGCGTTGTGGAGGGCCCCTCACCAAATGAGCAGTTCTTC. This chain joins TRBV29-1 and TRBJ2-1; D possibly corresponds to TRBD2 (6 bases). CDR1 is SQVTM and CDR2 is ANQGSEA in the germline V gene. The CDR3 contains 14 residues. The V end was cut by 4 bases, the J end by 7 bases, with 17 bases between.

The J gene is TRBJ2-2, the V gene TRBV19; 7 bases are a match to TRBD1. The CDR3 sequence is 14 residues long. The germline CDR1 and CDR2 sequences are LNHDA and SQIVND (reference sequence). The trim removed 4 bases at V and 7 bases at J, leaving 6 bases unmatched. The CDR3 region is CASSSQGVGGELFF. Here the CDR3 DNA reads TGTGCCAGTAGTAGCCAGGGGGTGGGCGGGGAGCTGTTTTTT.

The V and J genes are TRBV21-1 and TRBJ2-5; TRBD2, the D gene given by the table, was not confirmed from the DNA. TRBV21-1 is reported as a pseudogene. The CDR3 spans 16 residues. CDR3 loop: CASSKVVTGGPETQYF. The CDR3 DNA is TGTGCCAGCAGCAAAGTGGTGACGGGAGGGCCGGAGACCCAGTACTTC.

This sequence joins TRBV5-8 and TRBJ1-5; D remains ambiguous. Trimming took 0 bases from V and 4 from J, leaving 5 bases between them. The CDR3 loop spans 13 amino acids. Germline CDR1 and CDR2: SGHTS and YDEGEE. The CDR3 sequence: CASSLAGNQPQHF. The CDR3 DNA is TGTGCCAGCAGCTTGGCGGGGAATCAGCCCCAGCATTTT. Based on the CDR3 plus reference TRBV5-8 and TRBJ1-5, the full variable domain is EAGVTQSPTHLIKTRGQQATLRCSPISGHTSVYWYQQALGLGLQFLLWYDEGEERNRGNFPPRFSGRQFPNYSSELNVNALELEDSALYLCASSLAGNQPQHFGDGTRLSIL.

The chain couples TRBV7-2 to TRBJ2-7; TRBD2 agrees at 8 bases. CDR3 length: 14 residues. J gave up 5 bases and V 5 bases, and 8 bases lay outside the gene matches. Germline V gives CDR1 SGHTA, CDR2 FQGNSA. This CDR3 reads CASSTAGTRDEQYF. In nucleotides, the CDR3 is TGTGCCAGCAGCACGGCCGGGACTAGAGACGAGCAGTACTTC.

CDR3 loop: CATSRTGREDEQFF. In nucleotides, the CDR3 is TGTGCCACCAGCAGAACCGGGAGGGAGGATGAGCAGTTCTTC. The J gene is TRBJ2-1, the V gene TRBV15; 8 bases are a match to TRBD2. This CDR3 is 14 amino acids long. Germline V gene lookup returns CDR1 LNHNV and CDR2 YYDKDF (reference sequence). Unmatched junction bases numbered 5, after V lost 2 bases and J lost 8 bases.

The V call is TRBV27, the J call TRBJ1-5; D possibly corresponds to TRBD1 (6 bases). The germline V gene has CDR1 MNHEY and CDR2 SMNVEV (reference sequence). Trimming took 4 bases from V and 4 from J, leaving 14 bases between them. The CDR3 consists of 15 residues. The CDR3 DNA reads TGTGCCAGCAGTTCTAGGGGGAATGGAAATCAGCCCCAGCATTTT. Its protein is CASSSRGNGNQPQHF.

The rearrangement uses TRBV7-2 and TRBJ2-5; the match to TRBD2 covers 12 bases. CDR1 is SGHTA and CDR2 is FQGNSA in the germline V gene. V dropped 6 bases and J dropped 5; count of bases not matched to a gene: 7. This CDR3 contains 15 residues. The DNA for the CDR3 is TGTGCCAGCAGTTGGCCGGGACTAGCGGGCGAGACCCAGTACTTC. Encoded protein: CASSWPGLAGETQYF.

The chain is built from TRBV7-8 and TRBJ2-7; 8 bases fit TRBD1. Germline-derived CDR1 and CDR2 are SGHVS and FQNEAQ. Trimming cost V 1 base and J 2 bases; bases outside gene matches: 4. The CDR3 contains 15 residues. The CDR3 spells CASSLVGRGPYEQYF. CDR3 sequence (DNA): TGTGCCAGCAGCTTAGTCGGCAGGGGGCCCTACGAGCAGTACTTC.

This clone was seen once. The genes are TRBV3-1 (or the pseudogene TRBV3-2) and TRBJ2-3; D is possibly TRBD1 (6 bases). Germline assignment: CDR1 LGHDT and CDR2 YNNKEL (reference sequence). Between the trimmed V and J ends, which lost 4 bases and 6 bases, there was a span of 14 bases. This CDR3 comprises 14 residues. CDR3 coding DNA: TGTGCCAGCAGCCCGACAGGACCCTACGATACGCAGTATTTT. Translating gives CASSPTGPYDTQYF.

The chain employs TRBV11-2 and TRBJ2-1, with TRBD2 identical over 10 bases. Germline V CDR1 and CDR2: SGHAT, FQNNGV. The V and J ends lost 4 bases and 0 bases, in that order; junction bases with no gene match: 3. There are 16 residues in the CDR3. CDR3 nucleotide sequence: TGTGCCAGCAGCTCCTCTAGCGGGAGCTCCTACAATGAGCAGTTCTTC. Translated: CASSSSSGSSYNEQFF.

V is TRBV7-8 and J is TRBJ2-7; perhaps TRBD2 as D (5 bases). V lost 3 bases and J lost 5, with 11 bases in between. Germline values: CDR1 SGHVS, CDR2 FQNEAQ. The CDR3 runs 13 residues. The CDR3 loop is CASSLGSGNEQYF. The CDR3 nucleotides read TGTGCCAGCAGCTTGGGGAGCGGCAACGAGCAGTACTTC.

With regard to this clone: The sample carries other DNA sequences with the same CDR3. This chain connects TRBV5-6 to TRBJ2-2; 7 nucleotides line up with TRBD2. V lost 4 bases and J lost 7; bases outside the gene matches: 4. CDR3 length equals 13 residues. CDR1 is SGHDT, CDR2 YYEEEE, per germline. The CDR3 sequence: CASSLGRVGELFF. CDR3 DNA: TGTGCCAGCAGCCTTGGGAGGGTCGGGGAGCTGTTTTTT.

This chain links TRBV18 with TRBJ2-1; perhaps TRBD1 as D (6 bases). The CDR3 has 14 amino acids. Germline CDR1 reads KGHSH; CDR2 reads LQKENI. The V gene lost 2 bases and the J gene lost 7 bases, with 12 bases spanning the gap. The CDR3 loop reads CASSPKGRGNEQFF. The CDR3 bases are TGTGCCAGCTCACCAAAGGGTAGGGGGAATGAGCAGTTCTTC.

V and J are TRBV9 and TRBJ1-4; 10 bases line up with TRBD1. In germline, CDR1 is SGDLS, CDR2 YYNGEE. The trim removed 3 bases at V and 7 bases at J, leaving 9 bases unmatched. The CDR3 is 16 residues long. In nucleotides, the CDR3 is TGTGCCAGCAGCGCAAATCCCGGGACAGGGGTTGAAAAACTGTTTTTT. It translates to CASSANPGTGVEKLFF.

The rearrangement joins TRBV5-1 to TRBJ1-2; a possible D gene is TRBD1 (5 bases). This CDR3 is built from 15 residues. Trimming left V 0 bases short and J 6 bases short, with 15 bases between. Germline V gene sequence: CDR1 SGHRS, CDR2 YFSETQ. CDR3 nucleotides: TGCGCCAGCAGCTTGGCCGTCGTAAAAGGGGATGGCTACACCTTC. As protein: CASSLAVVKGDGYTF.

The gene calls are TRBV21-1 and TRBJ2-2; TRBD2 reflects the table's D call only, with no check against the DNA. TRBV21-1 is tagged as a pseudogene. CDR3 length equals 17 residues. The CDR3 coding sequence is TGTGCCAGCAGCAAGCGCCGGAGGGGCCCCGACACCGGGGAGCTGTTTTTT. It encodes CASSKRRRGPDTGELFF.

The gene calls are TRBV6-2 or TRBV6-3 and TRBJ1-1; TRBD1 aligns across 9 bases. Germline loops: CDR1 MNHEY, CDR2 SVGEGT. This CDR3 is built from 15 residues. The trim removed 2 bases at V and 7 bases at J, leaving 8 bases unmatched. In nucleotides, the CDR3 is TGTGCCAGCAGTTACGGGACAGGGCATCGGGATGAAGCTTTCTTT. Translation: CASSYGTGHRDEAFF.

The chain employs TRBV21-1 and TRBJ1-4; TRBD1 is taken as the D call from the table, unchecked against the DNA. TRBV21-1 is a documented pseudogene. This CDR3 spans 17 amino acids. For the CDR3, the DNA is TGTGCCAGCAGTTACGGGCTCTGGACAGGGCCTAATGAAAAACTGTTTTTT. This encodes CASSYGLWTGPNEKLFF.